Each of the 30 T cell receptor beta chains below was sequenced from the same sample in a study of shared clonotypes between healthy human individuals (TCRdb year 2020). Libraries were constructed by the immunoSEQ multiplex PCR assay. TCRdb mirrors the immuneACCESS table, restricted to in-frame sequences. Some clones are absent from its copies; in checked studies, under half trace to an unresolved V gene, and the reason for the others is unknown. This sample gives roughly 2 million clones in total; approximately 95% of them show up just once. The ten largest clones capture less than 0.15% of the sample. Specimen: naive CD4+ T cells sorted from blood. This specimen's cell subset or site label, interpreted: CD45RA+ positively selected. The receptors here all came from a man aged 18-30 years in good health.

The chain joins TRBV18 to TRBJ1-1, with 9 bases aligning to TRBD1. V shed 6 bases and J 0 bases; nucleotides not matched to a gene: 11. This CDR3 is built from 17 residues. Germline CDR1 KGHSH, CDR2 LQKENI. As DNA, the CDR3 is TGTGCCAGCTCCAGTACCTCCGGGACAGGGATGAACACTGAAGCTTTCTTT. The encoded protein is CASSSTSGTGMNTEAFF. Using reference TRBV18 and TRBJ1-1 for the parts outside the CDR3, the full variable domain is NAGVMQNPRHLVRRRGQEARLRCSPMKGHSHVYWYRQLPEEGLKFMVYLQKENIIDESGMPKERFSAEFPKEGPSILRIQQVVRGDSAAYFCASSSTSGTGMNTEAFFGQGTRLTVV.

This chain connects TRBV6-6 to TRBJ2-3; 7 positions agree with TRBD2. Germline CDR1 and CDR2: MNHNY and SVGAGI (reference sequence). V shed 6 bases, J shed 2 bases, and the junction held 5 bases outside the gene matches. The length of the CDR3 is 14 residues. The CDR3 sequence is CASSRGGNTDTQYF. The CDR3 nucleotides are TGTGCCAGCAGCCGCGGGGGAAACACAGATACGCAGTATTTT.

This clone came up a few times. The chain couples TRBV9 to TRBJ1-3; 7 nucleotides align to TRBD1. The CDR3 is made up of 16 amino acids. The germline gives CDR1 SGDLS, CDR2 YYNGEE. The ends lost 4 bases at V and 4 bases at J; junction bases unmatched: 11. The CDR3 coding sequence is TGTGCCAGCAGCCCCGTCAGGGGGGCAAAGGGAAACACCATATATTTT. Protein sequence: CASSPVRGAKGNTIYF.

This chain uses TRBV5-4 with TRBJ2-7; 7 nucleotides line up with TRBD1. The CDR3 consists of 14 residues. V shed 3 bases, J shed 6 bases, and the junction held 9 bases outside the gene matches. Germline V CDR1 and CDR2: SGHNT, YYREEE (reference sequence). CDR3 coding DNA: TGTGCCAGCAGCTCAGCCCGACAGGGTGTCGAGCAGTACTTC. It yields the protein CASSSARQGVEQYF. The full variable domain, with the rest looked up from reference TRBV5-4 and TRBJ2-7, is ETGVTQSPTHLIKTRGQQVTLRCSSQSGHNTVSWYQQALGQGPQFIFQYYREEENGRGNFPPRFSGLQFPNYSSELNVNALELDDSALYLCASSSARQGVEQYFGPGTRLTVT.

V gene TRBV7-9 combines with J gene TRBJ2-2; 7 positions agree with TRBD2. The CDR3 runs 17 residues. Trimming took 7 bases from V and 3 from J; bases not matched to a gene: 14. The germline CDR1 and CDR2 sequences are SEHNR and FQNEAQ (reference sequence). The CDR3: CASIPHVGGLYTGELFF. Written as DNA, the CDR3 is TGTGCCAGCATCCCACACGTCGGGGGGTTATACACCGGGGAGCTGTTTTTT. Looking up the rest from reference TRBV7-9 and TRBJ2-2 gives the full variable domain: DTGVSQNPRHKITKRGQNVTFRCDPISEHNRLYWYRQTLGQGPEFLTYFQNEAQLEKSRLLSDRFSAERPKGSFSTLEIQRTEQGDSAMYLCASIPHVGGLYTGELFFGEGSRLTVL.

J is TRBJ1-5 and V is TRBV7-3; D remains unclear. Germline CDR1 reads SGHTA; CDR2 reads FQGTGA. Trimming cost V 4 bases and J 0 bases, with 7 bases left between them. This CDR3 is built from 14 residues. CDR3 region: CASSSKCSNQPQHF. The CDR3 DNA reads TGTGCCAGCAGCTCGAAATGTAGCAATCAGCCCCAGCATTTT.

This clone was recorded once. The V and J genes are TRBV5-1 and TRBJ2-1; 7 positions agree with TRBD1. There are 15 residues in the CDR3. After removal of 6 bases from V and 5 bases from J, the junction contained 11 bases not matched to a gene. The germline gives CDR1 SGHRS, CDR2 YFSETQ. CDR3 residues: CASTAGGTADNEQFF. CDR3 DNA sequence: TGCGCCAGCACCGCGGGTGGGACAGCGGACAATGAGCAGTTCTTC.

This chain joins TRBV5-1 and TRBJ2-7, with 9 bases aligning to TRBD1. The CDR3 spans 15 residues. The germline V gene has CDR1 SGHRS and CDR2 YFSETQ. V lost 4 bases, J lost 6 bases, and 11 bases stayed unmatched. The CDR3 DNA reads TGCGCCAGCAGCGCTGACAGGGGGGAATTGGGCGAGCAGTACTTC. This encodes CASSADRGELGEQYF.

The chain uses TRBV5-1 and TRBJ1-1, with D uncertain. Germline lookup yields CDR1 SGHRS and CDR2 YFSETQ. This CDR3 region has 14 residues. Trimming left V 2 bases short and J 1 base short, with 9 bases between. CDR3 sequence: CASSFDGRNTEAFF. The CDR3 DNA reads as TGCGCCAGCAGCTTTGATGGGAGGAACACTGAAGCTTTCTTT.

This sequence joins TRBV15 and TRBJ1-6; 8 nucleotides align to TRBD1. CDR1 and CDR2 (germline): LNHNV, YYDKDF (reference sequence). This CDR3 spans 18 amino acids. V shed 5 bases and J 0 bases; nucleotides not matched to a gene: 9. The CDR3 DNA sequence: TGTGCCACCAGCGACCGGACAGGGTCGAGCTCCTATAATTCACCCCTCCACTTT. It encodes CATSDRTGSSSYNSPLHF.

This sequence joins TRBV2 and TRBJ2-5; 10 positions agree with TRBD2. CDR1 is SNHLY and CDR2 is FYNNEI in the germline V gene. Germline trimming cut 6 bases from V and 5 bases from J; bases unmatched to any gene: 3. This CDR3 contains 13 residues. The CDR3 DNA is TGTGCCAGCAGGACTAGCGGGTGGGAGACCCAGTACTTC. Amino acids: CASRTSGWETQYF.

The V and J genes are TRBV7-9 and TRBJ2-7; 9 nucleotides align to TRBD1. Unmatched junction bases numbered 6, after V lost 6 bases and J lost 0 bases. The CDR3 is made up of 15 amino acids. Per the germline V gene, CDR1 is SEHNR and CDR2 is FQNEAQ (reference sequence). The CDR3 coding sequence is TGTGCCAGCAGAACGGACAGGGGCAACTCCTACGAGCAGTACTTC. Translating gives CASRTDRGNSYEQYF.

The chain joins TRBV14 to TRBJ2-1; 7 bases are a match to TRBD2. With 1 base clipped from V and 11 bases from J, the junction kept 2 bases outside the gene matches. Germline-derived CDR1 and CDR2 are SGHDN and FVKESK. This CDR3 has 12 amino acids. The CDR3 DNA is TGTGCCAGCAGCCAAGTGCGGGGGAAGCAGTTCTTC. It translates to CASSQVRGKQFF.

This clone occurred once. The genes are TRBV21-1 and TRBJ2-5. TRBV21-1 corresponds to a pseudogene. CDR3 size: 15 residues. The CDR3 loop reads CASSKAQSAQETQYF. DNA of the CDR3: TGTGCCAGCAGCAAAGCGCAATCGGCCCAAGAGACCCAGTACTTC.

V usage is TRBV11-2 and J usage is TRBJ2-7; D perhaps matches TRBD1 (5 bases). The CDR3 is made up of 11 amino acids. Germline V gene lookup returns CDR1 SGHAT and CDR2 FQNNGV. Trimming took 8 bases from V and 2 from J, leaving 7 bases between them. CDR3 DNA: TGTGCCAGCGGGGCCGCCTACGAGCAGTACTTC. Encoded protein: CASGAAYEQYF.

The chain is built from TRBV5-4 and TRBJ2-1; D gene unclear. V lost 1 base to trimming and J lost 0 bases, with 8 bases between them. In germline, CDR1 is SGHNT, CDR2 YYREEE (reference sequence). The CDR3 has 15 residues. The CDR3 DNA reads TGTGCCAGCAGCTTGAAGGTGAGCTCCTACAATGAGCAGTTCTTC. As protein: CASSLKVSSYNEQFF.

This rearrangement joins TRBV9 to TRBJ2-2; D is uncertain. There are 15 residues in the CDR3. Trimming removed 2 bases from V and 1 base from J, with 9 bases in between. Per germline, CDR1 SGDLS and CDR2 YYNGEE. The DNA for the CDR3 is TGTGCCAGCAGCGTTTCGAGCTTGAACACCGGGGAGCTGTTTTTT. Protein sequence: CASSVSSLNTGELFF.

The chain is built from TRBV5-1 and TRBJ2-1; 10 nucleotides agree with TRBD1. CDR3 length: 16 amino acids. Trimming at V came to 3 bases and at J to 0 bases, leaving 3 bases not matched to a gene. In germline, CDR1 is SGHRS, CDR2 YFSETQ. In DNA, the CDR3 is TGCGCCAGCAGCTCGGACAGGGGGTTCTCCTACAATGAGCAGTTCTTC. Protein: CASSSDRGFSYNEQFF.

The count of this clone is one. The chain combines TRBV11-3 with TRBJ2-1, with 8 nucleotides matching TRBD1. With V trimmed by 5 bases and J by 6 bases, 6 bases remained unmatched. This CDR3 region has 14 residues. Germline V lookup: CDR1 SGHNT, CDR2 YENEEA. The CDR3 region has the DNA TGTGCCAGCAGCGCCGGGACAGGCTCCAATGAGCAGTTCTTC. As protein: CASSAGTGSNEQFF.

V usage is TRBV30 and J usage is TRBJ2-7; a possible D gene is TRBD2 (5 bases). Trimming removed 5 bases at V and 0 bases at J, with 26 bases between. The CDR3 covers 18 residues. The germline CDR1 and CDR2 sequences are GTSNPN and SVGIG (reference sequence). Here the CDR3 reads CAWGRRIQRTVSSYEQYF. The CDR3 bases are TGTGCCTGGGGGAGAAGGATTCAAAGGACGGTGAGCTCCTACGAGCAGTACTTC.

This chain connects TRBV21-1 to TRBJ1-2. TRBV21-1 is a documented pseudogene. This CDR3 comprises 15 residues. DNA for the CDR3: TGTGCCAGCGGTTGTGAATCCCACTGTAACTATGGCTACACCTTC. It is translated as CASGCESHCNYGYTF.

The J gene is TRBJ1-5, the V gene TRBV10-3; the D is unclear. The CDR3 sequence is 13 residues long. Germline-derived CDR1 and CDR2 are ENHRY and SYGVKD. The V end lost 3 bases, the J end lost 8 bases, and 11 bases lay between the germline ends. The DNA of the CDR3 is TGTGCCATCAGTGAATCCCCGGTGGAGCCCCAGCATTTT. Protein sequence: CAISESPVEPQHF.

This clone was observed a single time. The chain combines TRBV2 with TRBJ1-4, with D unresolved. The CDR3 extends over 15 amino acids. The germline CDR1 and CDR2 sequences are SNHLY and FYNNEI. Trimming took off 0 bases at V and 1 base at J, with 6 bases between the two ends. This CDR3 is CASSEAGLTNEKLFF. The CDR3 DNA reads as TGTGCCAGCAGTGAAGCAGGACTAACTAATGAAAAACTGTTTTTT.

V is TRBV7-2 and J is TRBJ2-5; D may be TRBD2 (6 bases). Germline lookup yields CDR1 SGHTA and CDR2 FQGNSA. V shed 5 bases and J shed 5 bases, with 12 bases lying between them. This CDR3 is built from 13 residues. The CDR3, as DNA: TGTGCCAGCAGCCCGGGACTCTCTGAGACCCAGTACTTC. Translated, it gives CASSPGLSETQYF.

Of note for this clone: The sample holds other DNA sequences that translate to the same CDR3. The V call is TRBV7-9, the J call TRBJ1-1; the match to TRBD1 covers 7 bases. Germline CDR1 reads SEHNR; CDR2 reads FQNEAQ (reference sequence). The ends lost 3 bases at V and 4 bases at J; junction bases unmatched: 2. CDR3 length: 13 residues. CDR3 bases: TGTGCCAGCAGCTTGACAGGGAGCACTGAAGCTTTCTTT. This sequence encodes CASSLTGSTEAFF.

The gene calls are TRBV11-2 and TRBJ1-3, with a tentative D call TRBD1 (5 bases). The CDR3 has 16 amino acids. In germline, CDR1 is SGHAT, CDR2 FQNNGV. V was cut by 5 bases and J by 0 bases, with 14 bases left in between. The CDR3 region is CASSANQGDSGNTIYF. CDR3 nucleotides: TGTGCCAGCAGCGCGAACCAGGGAGACTCTGGAAACACCATATATTTT.

The rearrangement uses TRBV6-5 and TRBJ1-2; no firm D call. CDR3 size: 12 residues. Per germline, CDR1 MNHEY and CDR2 SVGAGI. The V end was cut by 6 bases, the J end by 4 bases, with 9 bases between. The CDR3 DNA reads TGTGCCAGCAGCTCCACAGCCTATGGCTACACCTTC. Its protein product is CASSSTAYGYTF.

The J gene is TRBJ1-6, the V gene TRBV5-4; D is unresolved. The CDR3 has 14 amino acids. Germline lookup yields CDR1 SGHNT and CDR2 YYREEE (reference sequence). V was pared by 3 bases and J by 8 bases, with 12 bases between. The CDR3 loop is CASSWEGEYSPLHF. Written as DNA, the CDR3 is TGTGCCAGCAGCTGGGAGGGAGAATATTCACCCCTCCACTTT.

The chain uses TRBV10-3 and TRBJ2-7; tentatively, D is TRBD2 (5 bases). The CDR3 length is 15 residues. V was clipped by 4 bases and J by 3 bases, with 16 bases between them. Per the germline V gene, CDR1 is ENHRY and CDR2 is SYGVKD. CDR3 DNA sequence: TGTGCCATCAGTGGAGGGAACGGCCGGTTCTACGAGCAGTACTTC. It is translated as CAISGGNGRFYEQYF.

The genes are TRBV7-8 and TRBJ2-1; 9 bases are a match to TRBD2. The V and J ends lost 2 bases and 5 bases, in that order; junction bases with no gene match: 10. Germline CDR1 reads SGHVS; CDR2 reads FQNEAQ. This CDR3 spans 17 amino acids. CDR3 region: CASSLRAGGWNNNEQFF. CDR3 coding DNA: TGTGCCAGCAGCTTAAGAGCGGGGGGCTGGAATAACAATGAGCAGTTCTTC. Full variable domain (outside the CDR3, taken from reference TRBV7-8 and TRBJ2-1): GAGVSQSPRYKVAKRGQDVALRCDPISGHVSLFWYQQALGQGPEFLTYFQNEAQLDKSGLPSDRFFAERPEGSVSTLKIQRTQQEDSAVYLCASSLRAGGWNNNEQFFGPGTRLTVL.